A selection of T cell receptor beta chains follows, all from one sample in a study of blood T cell repertoires in COVID-19. Only in-frame clones appear in the TCRdb table, and some are missing; sequencing was by immunoSEQ multiplex PCR. Altogether about 120,000 clones are present, around nine tenths being singletons, with the ten largest covering roughly 1.2%. Sample: peripheral blood. The origin of the receptors is an elderly woman with acute or convalescent COVID-19. Both conserved end residues are part of each CDR3. Fields, in order: V gene, clone size, D gene, J gene, CDR3 DNA, CDR3 protein. A D gene is named only where the DNA matches it firmly. Part of the rows lack a size; the others show once, few, many or a class for expanded clones.

TRBV18	NA	TRBD1	TRBJ1-5	TGTGCCAGCTCACCACCCTCAGGGGGCGCAGACCAGCCCCAGCATTTT	CASSPPSGGADQPQHF
TRBV28	NA	NA	TRBJ1-2	TGTGCCAGCAGTACCTGGCGGGGCGCGGAGGTTTATGGCTACACCTTC	CASSTWRGAEVYGYTF
TRBV4-1	once	NA	TRBJ1-2	TGCGCCAGCAGCCAAGTGTCGCGTCAGGCGGGGAACTATGGCTACACCTTC	CASSQVSRQAGNYGYTF
TRBV19	once	TRBD2	TRBJ2-3	TGTGCCACCAAGACTAGCGGGAGTGTCGGCACAGATACGCAGTATTTT	CATKTSGSVGTDTQYF
TRBV19	NA	TRBD1	TRBJ1-2	TGTGCCAGTAAAACGACAGGGACCCAAGTTGGCTACACCTTC	CASKTTGTQVGYTF
TRBV28	NA	NA	TRBJ1-4	TGTGCCAGCAGCGGGGGGTTACGTGAAAAACTGTTTTTT	CASSGGLREKLFF
TRBV5-1	NA	NA	TRBJ1-2	TGCGCCAGCAGCGCCGGCGGGGTCAATGGCTACACCTTC	CASSAGGVNGYTF
TRBV5-1	NA	TRBD2	TRBJ2-7	TGCGCCAGCAGCTTGGGGGCTAGCGGGGACTCCTACGAGCAGTACTTC	CASSLGASGDSYEQYF
TRBV10-2	once	NA	TRBJ1-5	TGCGCCAGCAAGGAAGAGGGAGATCAGCCCCAGCATTTT	CASKEEGDQPQHF
TRBV5-1	NA	NA	TRBJ1-5	TGCGCCAGCAGCTCTGTACCCGGCGGTCAGCCCCAGCATTTT	CASSSVPGGQPQHF
TRBV6-5	NA	NA	TRBJ1-5	TGTGCCAGCAGTTACTCAAGGACAGTTGGCAATCAGCCCCAGCATTTT	CASSYSRTVGNQPQHF
TRBV19	NA	TRBD1	TRBJ1-5	TGTGCCAGTAGATCCGGGACAGGGGCCCAGCCCCAGCATTTT	CASRSGTGAQPQHF
TRBV7-3	NA	NA	TRBJ2-5	TGTGCCAGCAGCTTGACGAGGCAAGAGACCCAGTACTTC	CASSLTRQETQYF
TRBV19	NA	NA	TRBJ2-2	TGTGCCAGTCGTAGACAGCCGAACACCGGGGAGCTGTTTTTT	CASRRQPNTGELFF
TRBV5-4	NA	NA	TRBJ1-4	TGTGCCAGCAGTCTGGACCCTAGGGGTAATGAAAAACTGTTTTTT	CASSLDPRGNEKLFF
TRBV19	NA	NA	TRBJ1-5	TGTGCCAGTAGTATTCCCGGTTATAGCAATCAGCCCCAGCATTTT	CASSIPGYSNQPQHF
TRBV5-1	NA	NA	TRBJ2-2	TGCGCCAGCAGCTTGGAACAACCGAACACCGGGGAGCTGTTTTTT	CASSLEQPNTGELFF
TRBV5-1	NA	NA	TRBJ2-2	TGCGCCAGCAGCTTACAGGGTAACACCGGGGAGCTGTTTTTT	CASSLQGNTGELFF
TRBV19	NA	NA	TRBJ1-1	TGTGCCAGTAGTATACGTGGCAGAAACACTGAAGCTTTCTTT	CASSIRGRNTEAFF
TRBV6-5	NA	TRBD1	TRBJ1-5	TGTGCCAGCAGGATAGGACAGGGGAATCAGCCCCAGCATTTT	CASRIGQGNQPQHF
TRBV3-1/TRBV3-2	once	NA	TRBJ1-1	TGTGCCAGCAGCCGGGACACGCTGAACACTGAAGCTTTCTTT	CASSRDTLNTEAFF
TRBV5-1	NA	TRBD2	TRBJ2-1	TGCGCCAGAAACTTACCGGGACTAGCCCTCTACAATGAGCAGTTCTTC	CARNLPGLALYNEQFF
TRBV6-1	NA	TRBD2	TRBJ2-2	TGTGCCAGCAGTGATCCGGAGCGGGGAGACACCGGGGAGCTGTTTTTT	CASSDPERGDTGELFF
TRBV6-2/TRBV6-3	NA	NA	TRBJ1-2	TGTGCCAGCAGTTCGTCAGGGGATTCCCTCTATGGCTACACCTTC	CASSSSGDSLYGYTF
TRBV7-8	NA	NA	TRBJ2-2	TGTGCCAGCAGCTTAGTGGAAGGACTGAGCACCGGGGAGCTGTTTTTT	CASSLVEGLSTGELFF
TRBV7-9	NA	NA	TRBJ2-7	TGTGCCAGCAGCCGCTCGACAGGGAGGTCCTACGAGCAGTACTTC	CASSRSTGRSYEQYF
TRBV19	NA	TRBD1	TRBJ2-3	TGTGCCAGTAGAGAGGGACAGGGGGCAGGGACAGATACGCAGTATTTT	CASREGQGAGTDTQYF
TRBV11-3	NA	TRBD1	TRBJ1-5	TGTGCCAGCAGCATGAGGGACAGAGCAAATAGCAATCAGCCCCAGCATTTT	CASSMRDRANSNQPQHF
TRBV5-4	few	NA	TRBJ2-7	TGTGCCAGCAGTCTGGGCGGGCATAGCTCCTACGAGCAGTACTTC	CASSLGGHSSYEQYF
TRBV9	NA	TRBD1	TRBJ2-7	TGTGCCAGCAGCGTAGACAGGGGGCTTGGCGAGCAGTACTTC	CASSVDRGLGEQYF
TRBV12-2	NA	NA	TRBJ2-4	TGTGCAAGTCGCTTAGCGAGGGTAATAGCCAAAAACATTCAGTACTTC	CASRLARVIAKNIQYF
TRBV6-5	NA	NA	TRBJ2-3	TGTGCCAATAGGCCAGGGGACACAGATACGCAGTATTTT	CANRPGDTDTQYF
TRBV18	NA	TRBD2	TRBJ2-1	TGTGCCAGCTCACAGAGCGGGGGGGCCATGAATGAGCAGTTCTTC	CASSQSGGAMNEQFF
TRBV2	NA	NA	TRBJ1-1	TGTGCCAACCAGCAGGGGATAACTGAAGCTTTCTTT	CANQQGITEAFF
TRBV19	NA	TRBD1	TRBJ1-4	TGTGCCAGTAGAAGGCGGGGACAGCAGACTGAAAAACTGTTTTTT	CASRRRGQQTEKLFF
TRBV6-5	NA	TRBD2	TRBJ2-1	TGTGCCAGCATTCCGGCTAGCGGGGTTTACAATGAGCAGTTCTTC	CASIPASGVYNEQFF
TRBV6-1	NA	NA	TRBJ1-5	TGTGCCAGCAGTGAACACTTTCAGCCCCAGCATTTT	CASSEHFQPQHF
TRBV11-3	NA	NA	TRBJ2-6	TGTGCCAGCAGCTTAGATATCGGCGGCGTCAGCTCTGGGGCCAACGTCCTGACTTTC	CASSLDIGGVSSGANVLTF
TRBV3-1/TRBV3-2	NA	NA	TRBJ1-2	TGTGCCAGCAGCCAAGATTACAGGCCAACCTATGGCTACACCTTC	CASSQDYRPTYGYTF
TRBV5-1	NA	NA	TRBJ2-7	TGCGCCAGCAGCATCCTACAGGGAGTGCGGTTCGAGCAGTACTTC	CASSILQGVRFEQYF
TRBV5-1	NA	NA	TRBJ2-2	TGCGCCAGCGAGACAGGGAACACCGGGGAGCTGTTTTTT	CASETGNTGELFF
TRBV24-1	NA	TRBD2	TRBJ2-1	TGTGCCACCAGTGACCTCATAACCGGGACTAGCGTAAATGAGCAGTTCTTC	CATSDLITGTSVNEQFF
TRBV21-1	NA	NA	TRBJ1-1	TGTGCCAGCAGCAAAGCTGGGCTAGCGAACACTGAAGCTTTCTTT	CASSKAGLANTEAFF
TRBV3-1/TRBV3-2	NA	NA	TRBJ2-7	TGTGCCAGCAGCCAATCCCGCCCCAAAAGAGACTACGAGCAGTACTTC	CASSQSRPKRDYEQYF
TRBV25-1	NA	TRBD2	TRBJ2-3	TGTGCCAGCAGCCTAGCGGGGGATATAAATACGCAGTATTTT	CASSLAGDINTQYF
TRBV9	NA	TRBD2	TRBJ2-3	TGTGCCAGCAGCGGACTAGCGGGAGTCGGAACAGATACGCAGTATTTT	CASSGLAGVGTDTQYF
TRBV19	NA	NA	TRBJ2-2	TGTGCCAGTACCAATCGGGGAGGCAGCGGGGAGCTGTTTTTT	CASTNRGGSGELFF